Below, one T cell receptor (beta chain) is given with its context. In preparing each TCR library, 3500 ng of total RNA was used. TCRdb re-analyzed the 5' RACE reads; it lists each CDR3 protein once, without DNA. Its table records more than 300,000 distinct CDR3 sequences. These data belong to a study of monozygotic twins with inflammatory bowel disease. Germline CDR1 is KGHSH and CDR2 is LQKENI. The CDR3 contains 18 residues. V usage is TRBV18 and J usage is TRBJ2-6. The specimen sequenced was blood. This sequence originates from a human donor with ulcerative colitis or Crohn's disease, or a healthy co-twin of an affected twin (not recorded which). CDR3 loop: CASSPLAVLSSGANVLTF.